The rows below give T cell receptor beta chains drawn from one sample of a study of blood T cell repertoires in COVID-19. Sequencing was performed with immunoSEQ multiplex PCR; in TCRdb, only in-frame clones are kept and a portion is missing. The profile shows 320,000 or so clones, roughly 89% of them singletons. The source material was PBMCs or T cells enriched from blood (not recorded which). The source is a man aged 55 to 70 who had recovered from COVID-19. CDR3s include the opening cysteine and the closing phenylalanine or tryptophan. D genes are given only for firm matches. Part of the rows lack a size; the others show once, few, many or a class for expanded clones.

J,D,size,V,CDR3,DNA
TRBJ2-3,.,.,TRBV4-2,CASSPRLTNTDTQYF,TGTGCCAGCAGCCCCCGACTTACTAACACAGATACGCAGTATTTT
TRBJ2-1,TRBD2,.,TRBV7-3,CASSEKTSGSSASYNEQFF,TGTGCCAGCAGCGAAAAGACTAGCGGGAGTTCGGCTTCCTACAATGAGCAGTTCTTC
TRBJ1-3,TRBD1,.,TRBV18,CASSRTGTGVGSGNTIYF,TGTGCCAGCTCCCGTACCGGGACAGGGGTCGGGTCTGGAAACACCATATATTTT
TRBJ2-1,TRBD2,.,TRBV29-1,CSILASSYNEQFF,TGCAGCATACTAGCGAGCTCCTACAATGAGCAGTTCTTC
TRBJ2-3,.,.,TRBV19,CASSMGGRADTQYF,TGTGCCAGTAGTATGGGGGGGCGGGCCGATACGCAGTATTTT
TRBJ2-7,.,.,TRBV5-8,CASSRGLYEQYF,TGTGCCAGCAGCCGAGGACTCTACGAGCAGTACTTC
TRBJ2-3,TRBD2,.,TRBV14,CASSQEGEWLAGVADTQYF,TGTGCCAGCAGCCAAGAAGGGGAGTGGCTAGCGGGAGTTGCAGATACGCAGTATTTT
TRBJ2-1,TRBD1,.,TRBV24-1,CATSDSRGGGYNEQFF,TGTGCCACCAGTGATAGTAGAGGGGGCGGCTACAATGAGCAGTTCTTC
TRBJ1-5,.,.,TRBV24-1,CATSDSSGNQPQHF,TGTGCCACCAGTGATTCTAGTGGCAATCAGCCCCAGCATTTT
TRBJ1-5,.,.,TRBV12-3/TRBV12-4,CASSVSNQPQHF,TGTGCCAGCAGCGTTAGCAATCAGCCCCAGCATTTT
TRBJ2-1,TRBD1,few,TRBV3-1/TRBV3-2,CASSLGTGESNEQFF,TGTGCCAGCAGCCTAGGGACAGGGGAGTCGAATGAGCAGTTCTTC
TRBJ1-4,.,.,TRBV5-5,CASSFRVDASNEKLFF,TGTGCCAGCAGCTTCAGGGTTGATGCTTCTAATGAAAAACTGTTTTTT
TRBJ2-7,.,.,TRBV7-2,CASSLAGTPTSYEQYF,TGTGCCAGCAGCTTAGCGGGGACACCGACATCCTACGAGCAGTACTTC
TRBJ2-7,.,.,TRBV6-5,CASSHSSYEQYF,TGTGCCAGCAGCCACAGCTCCTACGAGCAGTACTTC
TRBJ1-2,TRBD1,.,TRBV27,CASSLFARGNYGYTF,TGTGCCAGCAGTTTATTCGCCAGGGGGAATTATGGCTACACCTTC